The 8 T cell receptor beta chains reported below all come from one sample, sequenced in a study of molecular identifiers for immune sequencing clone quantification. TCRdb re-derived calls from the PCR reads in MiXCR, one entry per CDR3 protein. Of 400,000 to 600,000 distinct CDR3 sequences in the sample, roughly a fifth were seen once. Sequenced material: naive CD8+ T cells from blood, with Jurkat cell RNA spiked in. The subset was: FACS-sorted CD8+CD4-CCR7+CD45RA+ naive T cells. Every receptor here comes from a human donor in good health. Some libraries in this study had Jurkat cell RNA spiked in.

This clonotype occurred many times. CDR3 amino acids: CASSQDAWAYEQYF. CDR3 DNA sequence: TGTGCCAGCAGCCAGGACGCTTGGGCCTACGAGCAGTACTTC. This sequence joins TRBV14 and TRBJ2-7; the D is unclear. The CDR3 is 14 amino acids. V was pared by 3 bases and J by 2 bases, with 11 bases between. The germline V gene encodes CDR1 SGHDN and CDR2 FVKESK.

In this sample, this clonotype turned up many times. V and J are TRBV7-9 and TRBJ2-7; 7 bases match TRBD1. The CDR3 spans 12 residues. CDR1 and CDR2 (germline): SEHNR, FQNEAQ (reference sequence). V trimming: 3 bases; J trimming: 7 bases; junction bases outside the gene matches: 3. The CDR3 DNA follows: TGTGCCAGCAGCTTCGGGACAGAAGAGCAGTACTTC. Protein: CASSFGTEEQYF.

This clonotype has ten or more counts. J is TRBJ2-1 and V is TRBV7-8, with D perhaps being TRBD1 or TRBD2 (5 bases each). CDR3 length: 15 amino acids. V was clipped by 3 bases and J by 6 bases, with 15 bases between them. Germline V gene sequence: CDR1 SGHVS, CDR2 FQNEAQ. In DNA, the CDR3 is TGTGCCAGCAGCTTTTGGGACGACAGTTTCAATGAGCAGTTCTTC. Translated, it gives CASSFWDDSFNEQFF.

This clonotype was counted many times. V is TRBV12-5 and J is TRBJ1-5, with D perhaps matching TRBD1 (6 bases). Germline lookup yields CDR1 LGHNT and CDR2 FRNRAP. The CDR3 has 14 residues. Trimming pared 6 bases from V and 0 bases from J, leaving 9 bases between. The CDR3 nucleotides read TGTGCTAGTGGGAGGGGGAATAGCAATCAGCCCCAGCATTTT. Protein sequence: CASGRGNSNQPQHF.

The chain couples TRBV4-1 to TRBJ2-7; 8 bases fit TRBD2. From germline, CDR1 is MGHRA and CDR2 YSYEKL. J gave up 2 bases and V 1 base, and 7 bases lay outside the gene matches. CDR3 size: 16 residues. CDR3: CASSQVVRGGAYEQYF. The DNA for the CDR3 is TGCGCCAGCAGCCAAGTCGTTCGGGGGGGGGCCTACGAGCAGTACTTC.

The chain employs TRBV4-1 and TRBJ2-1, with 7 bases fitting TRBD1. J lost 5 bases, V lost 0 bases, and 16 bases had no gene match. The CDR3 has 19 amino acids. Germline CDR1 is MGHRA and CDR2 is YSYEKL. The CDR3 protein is CASSQDRARGLAKHNEQFF. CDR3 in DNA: TGCGCCAGCAGCCAAGATCGAGCGAGGGGGCTCGCCAAGCACAATGAGCAGTTCTTC.

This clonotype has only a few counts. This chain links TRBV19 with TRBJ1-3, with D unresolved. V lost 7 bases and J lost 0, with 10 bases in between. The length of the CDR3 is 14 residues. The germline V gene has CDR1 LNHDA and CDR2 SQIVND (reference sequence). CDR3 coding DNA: TGTGCCAGTATGACGTACAGCTCTGGAAACACCATATATTTT. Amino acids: CASMTYSSGNTIYF.

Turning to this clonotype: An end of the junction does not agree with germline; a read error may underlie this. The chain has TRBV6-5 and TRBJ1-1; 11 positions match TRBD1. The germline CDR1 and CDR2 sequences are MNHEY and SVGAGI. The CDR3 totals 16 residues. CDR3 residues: CASRTGQGARSTEALF. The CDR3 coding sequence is TGTGCCAGCAGAACTGGACAGGGGGCAAGGAGCACTGAAGCTCTCTTC.